The 27 T cell receptor beta chains in this list originate from one sample, sequenced in a study of T cells in women clearing cervical HPV infection. Sequencing used immunoSEQ multiplex PCR; TCRdb keeps in-frame clones, though not all of them. The sample table includes tens of thousands of clones. Sequenced: blood buffy coat. The receptor set was obtained from a woman aged 18 to 75 with a cervical HPV16 infection that either progressed to CIN3+ or cleared (not recorded which).

Concerning this clone itself: The CDR3 goes on 3 residues after the read ends, and that part is filled in from the germline J gene. The chain employs TRBV20-1 and TRBJ1-1; a possible D gene is TRBD1 (5 bases). Germline-derived CDR1 and CDR2 are DFQATT and SNEGSKA (reference sequence). Trimming took 4 bases from V and 4 from J, leaving 22 bases between them. The CDR3 has 16 residues. The CDR3 bases that were read are TGCAGTGCTAACCCCCAGGGTACAGCGGGGAGCACTGAA. Amino acids: CSANPQGTAGSTE. The full CDR3 protein is CSANPQGTAGSTEAFF.

Points on this clone: Sequence at one end of the junction differs from germline and may be a read error. The read finishes 3 residues shy of the CDR3 end, and the germline J gene is used to complete it. This chain joins TRBV4-1 and TRBJ1-2; D call uncertain. The CDR3 has 13 amino acids. From germline, CDR1 is MGHRA and CDR2 YSYEKL. This CDR3 reads CTSSHDRDYGYTF. CDR3 bases read: TGCACCAGCAGCCATGACCGGGACTATGGC.

Concerning this clone: Coverage ceases 3 residues before the CDR3 finishes, and the germline J gene fills in the end. This chain joins TRBV5-1 and TRBJ2-2, with a possible D match to TRBD1 (5 bases). The ends were cut back, 1 base at V and 2 bases at J, with 9 bases in the middle. The CDR3 is 15 residues long. Germline loops: CDR1 SGHRS, CDR2 YFSETQ. CDR3: CASSLMGPNTGELFF. CDR3 DNA (partial): TGCGCCAGCAGCTTGATGGGGCCAAACACCGGGGAG.

As regards this clone: The read ends 3 residues shy of where the CDR3 ends; the end is completed using the germline J gene. V usage is TRBV5-1 and J usage is TRBJ1-6; 8 nucleotides agree with TRBD1. Germline V lookup: CDR1 SGHRS, CDR2 YFSETQ. The CDR3 covers 16 residues. The ends lost 0 bases at V and 9 bases at J; junction bases unmatched: 8. The CDR3 is CASSLDHWTGFSPLHF. The covered CDR3 bases are TGCGCCAGCAGCTTGGATCATTGGACAGGGTTTTCACCC.

With regard to this clone: The read terminates 3 residues ahead of where the CDR3 ends, so the germline J gene completes it. This sequence joins TRBV5-4 and TRBJ2-5; D possibly corresponds to TRBD1 (6 bases). The V end lost 3 bases, the J end lost 5 bases, and 14 bases lay between the germline ends. This CDR3 is 14 amino acids long. The V gene's germline CDR1 is SGHNT and CDR2 YYREEE (reference sequence). The sequenced part of the CDR3 DNA is TGTGCCAGCAGCTCAAACAGGGCGCGGGAGACC. Translating it yields CASSSNRARET. The CDR3 as a whole reads CASSSNRARETQYF.

On this clone itself: The read ends 3 residues shy of where the CDR3 ends; the end is completed using the germline J gene. The rearrangement links TRBV5-1 to TRBJ2-5, with 11 bases that match TRBD2. V was clipped by 4 bases and J by 4 bases; unmatched bases: 9. Germline lookup yields CDR1 SGHRS and CDR2 YFSETQ. The CDR3 is made up of 16 amino acids. CDR3 loop: CASSPTSTSGGETQYF. The DNA read from the CDR3 is TGCGCCAGCAGCCCCACTTCCACTAGCGGGGGAGAGACC.

Notes on this clone: The read ends 3 residues shy of where the CDR3 ends; the end is completed using the germline J gene. The rearrangement joins TRBV11-3 to TRBJ2-5; a weak D match, TRBD1 (5 bases). This CDR3 region has 14 residues. The germline V gene encodes CDR1 SGHNT and CDR2 YENEEA. V was clipped by 5 bases and J by 7 bases, with 17 bases between them. The CDR3 here is CASSQGGGVGTQYF. CDR3 DNA, as far as it was read: TGTGCCAGCAGCCAGGGCGGCGGAGTAGGGACC.

For this clone: The CDR3 end falls 3 residues outside the read, so it is completed with the germline J gene. The J gene is TRBJ1-2, the V gene TRBV7-9, with 9 bases fitting TRBD1. Germline CDR1 reads SEHNR; CDR2 reads FQNEAQ (reference sequence). V was clipped by 4 bases and J by 5 bases; unmatched bases: 8. There are 15 residues in the CDR3. The CDR3 bases that were read are TGTGCCAGCAGCTCCCGGGACAGGGAGAGGTATGGC. Encoded protein: CASSSRDRERYG. The entire CDR3 sequence reads CASSSRDRERYGYTF. The whole variable domain, remainder taken from reference TRBV7-9 and TRBJ1-2, is DTGVSQNPRHKITKRGQNVTFRCDPISEHNRLYWYRQTLGQGPEFLTYFQNEAQLEKSRLLSDRFSAERPKGSFSTLEIQRTEQGDSAMYLCASSSRDRERYGYTFGSGTRLTVV.

About this clone itself: With the read ending 3 residues before the CDR3 end, the germline J gene is used to fill in that end. The genes are TRBV6-4 and TRBJ2-3, with D maybe TRBD1 (6 bases). The CDR3 loop spans 15 amino acids. The germline V and J ends were trimmed by 6 bases and 2 bases, with 15 bases remaining between them. Per the germline V gene, CDR1 is MRHNA and CDR2 is SNTAGT. The CDR3 is CASSAGQNPTDTQYF. The covered CDR3 bases are TGTGCCAGCAGCGCAGGACAGAACCCCACAGATACG.

Worth noting for this clone: The read ends 3 residues before the CDR3 terminus; that terminus is restored from the germline J gene. The chain uses TRBV28 and TRBJ1-1; 7 nucleotides align to TRBD1. CDR3 length: 15 residues. V was clipped by 5 bases and J by 1 base; unmatched bases: 7. In germline, CDR1 is MDHEN, CDR2 SYDVKM. The CDR3 reads CASSAYRGRNTEAFF. Incomplete CDR3 DNA: TGTGCCAGCAGTGCGTACAGGGGTCGGAACACTGAA.

CDR3 sequence: CASSERASGAVTDTQYF. The CDR3 bases that were read are TGTGCCAGCAGTGAAAGGGCAAGCGGGGCGGTCACAGATACG. This chain connects TRBV2 to TRBJ2-3; the match to TRBD2 covers 7 bases. The observed sequence ends 3 residues before the CDR3 terminus, with the missing tail filled in from the germline J gene. This CDR3 region has 17 residues. Germline lookup yields CDR1 SNHLY and CDR2 FYNNEI. V shed 2 bases, J shed 2 bases, and the junction held 10 bases outside the gene matches.

About this clone itself: The read terminates 3 residues before the CDR3 end, so the remaining end is supplied by the germline J gene. The V gene is TRBV20-1, the J gene TRBJ2-7; 10 nucleotides agree with TRBD2. Looked up from germline, CDR1 is DFQATT and CDR2 is SNEGSKA (reference sequence). V dropped 5 bases and J dropped 3; count of bases not matched to a gene: 7. The CDR3 length is 14 residues. The CDR3: CSARRAGGIYEQYF. The sequenced CDR3 bases are TGCAGTGCTCGAAGAGCGGGGGGGATCTACGAG.

As for this clone: With the read ending 3 residues before the CDR3 end, the germline J gene is used to fill in that end. This rearrangement joins TRBV19 to TRBJ1-2; TRBD1 aligns across 12 bases. Germline V gene data show CDR1 as LNHDA and CDR2 as SQIVND (reference sequence). This CDR3 has 15 amino acids. The CDR3 here is CASRFRPRDRGPYTF. CDR3 bases read: TGTGCCAGTAGATTCCGACCACGGGACAGGGGGCCC.

Of note for this clone: From the germline J gene comes the end of the CDR3, since the read stops 3 residues before it. The rearrangement uses TRBV12-3 or TRBV12-4 and TRBJ2-6, with 10 bases fitting TRBD2. The CDR3 loop spans 17 amino acids. V dropped 2 bases and J dropped 0; count of bases not matched to a gene: 1. The CDR3 DNA, read in part, is TGTGCCAGCAGTTTAAGCGGGGGGGCCTCTGGGGCCAACGTC. It yields the protein CASSLSGGASGANV. The CDR3 in full is CASSLSGGASGANVLTF.

The CDR3 spells CASSLAGEQFF. CDR3 DNA (partial): TGCGCCAGCAGCTTGGCAGGTGAG. The chain links TRBV5-1 to TRBJ2-1; D gene unclear. The read comes to an end 3 residues before the CDR3 does, leaving the germline J gene to fill in the end. This CDR3 spans 11 amino acids. The ends were cut back, 0 bases at V and 9 bases at J, with 4 bases in the middle. The germline V gene encodes CDR1 SGHRS and CDR2 YFSETQ.

Worth noting for this clone: Read sequence stops 3 residues before the CDR3 end, and the germline J gene provides the missing end. The V call is TRBV10-3, the J call TRBJ2-3; possible D gene TRBD1, 6 bases. Germline assignment: CDR1 ENHRY and CDR2 SYGVKD. The CDR3 contains 17 residues. V lost 2 bases, J lost 4 bases, and 19 bases lay in between. CDR3 protein: CAISEGGVVGGADTQYF. Incomplete CDR3 DNA: TGTGCCATCAGTGAGGGGGGCGTGGTAGGTGGCGCAGATACG.

Concerning this clone itself: The read gets to within 3 residues of the CDR3 end, and the germline J gene fills in the rest. This chain uses TRBV11-2 with TRBJ2-1; 9 bases map to TRBD2. The CDR3 is 15 amino acids. Germline CDR1 is SGHAT and CDR2 is FQNNGV. V shed 5 bases, J shed 4 bases, and the junction held 6 bases outside the gene matches. The sequenced part of the CDR3 DNA is TGTGCCAGCAGCCCTCTAGCGGGGCAGTACAATGAG. It encodes CASSPLAGQYNE. In full, the CDR3 reads CASSPLAGQYNEQFF.

Of note for this clone: With the read ending 3 residues before the CDR3 end, the germline J gene is used to fill in that end. V and J are TRBV9 and TRBJ2-3; D unresolved. The CDR3 extends over 15 amino acids. CDR1 and CDR2 (germline): SGDLS, YYNGEE. Trimming left V 0 bases short and J 6 bases short, with 14 bases between. The CDR3 spells CASSVDPVQFDTQYF. CDR3 DNA, as far as it was read: TGTGCCAGCAGCGTAGACCCTGTCCAGTTCGATACG.

A note on this clone: Coverage ceases 3 residues before the CDR3 finishes, and the germline J gene fills in the end. V usage is TRBV7-6 and J usage is TRBJ1-1; tentative D call: TRBD1 (5 bases). Trimming shortened V by 0 bases and J by 1 base, and 9 bases separated the two germline ends. The CDR3 length is 15 residues. Germline CDR1 and CDR2: SGHVS and FNYEAQ. The CDR3 DNA, read in part, is TGTGCCAGCAGCTTAGCTGCCAGGGCGAACACTGAA. Its protein product is CASSLAARANTE. The CDR3 in its entirety is CASSLAARANTEAFF. Based on the CDR3 plus reference TRBV7-6 and TRBJ1-1, the full variable domain is GAGVSQSPRYKVTKRGQDVALRCDPISGHVSLYWYRQALGQGPEFLTYFNYEAQQDKSGLPNDRFSAERPEGSISTLTIQRTEQRDSAMYRCASSLAARANTEAFFGQGTRLTVV.

Concerning this clone: Sequencing ends 3 residues short of the CDR3 end; the germline J gene provides the rest. V is TRBV11-2 and J is TRBJ2-5; 13 bases align to TRBD2. The V gene end was trimmed by 1 base and the J gene end by 5 bases; junction bases not matched to a gene: 1. Germline assignment: CDR1 SGHAT and CDR2 FQNNGV. The CDR3 totals 15 residues. The CDR3 DNA, read in part, is TGTGCCAGCAGCTTAGTGACTAGCGGGGGGGAGACC. Translated: CASSLVTSGGET. The CDR3, in full, reads CASSLVTSGGETQYF.

Concerning this clone itself: The CDR3 end falls 3 residues outside the read, so it is completed with the germline J gene. The chain couples TRBV19 to TRBJ1-6; TRBD1 aligns across 7 bases. The germline V gene has CDR1 LNHDA and CDR2 SQIVND (reference sequence). The CDR3 runs 17 residues. V lost 5 bases and J lost 6; bases outside the gene matches: 13. CDR3 protein: CASSPRQGTALNSPLHF. The CDR3 DNA, read in part, is TGTGCCAGTAGTCCCCGACAGGGAACGGCCCTTAATTCACCC.

About this clone: The CDR3 goes on 3 residues after the read ends, and that part is filled in from the germline J gene. This chain joins TRBV20-1 and TRBJ1-5, with a possible D match to TRBD1 (5 bases). The ends were cut back, 6 bases at V and 4 bases at J, with 19 bases in the middle. The CDR3 covers 15 residues. Germline CDR1 reads DFQATT; CDR2 reads SNEGSKA (reference sequence). The CDR3 loop is CSAPRSGMVNQPQHF. Incomplete CDR3 DNA: TGCAGTGCCCCGCGATCAGGGATGGTTAATCAGCCC.

With regard to this clone: The observed sequence ends 3 residues before the CDR3 terminus, with the missing tail filled in from the germline J gene. The chain combines TRBV30 with TRBJ1-5; D ambiguous. Germline lookup yields CDR1 GTSNPN and CDR2 SVGIG (reference sequence). The CDR3 has 14 amino acids. The V end was cut by 0 bases, the J end by 0 bases, with 6 bases between. The CDR3 spells CAWSVSSSNQPQHF. The CDR3 bases that were read are TGTGCCTGGAGTGTAAGTAGTAGCAATCAGCCC.

As to this clone: The read terminates 3 residues ahead of where the CDR3 ends, so the germline J gene completes it. The gene calls are TRBV7-9 and TRBJ2-5, with 7 bases identical to TRBD1. CDR1 is SEHNR and CDR2 is FQNEAQ in the germline V gene (reference sequence). The V gene end was trimmed by 6 bases and the J gene end by 2 bases; junction bases not matched to a gene: 6. This CDR3 contains 14 residues. The CDR3 region is CASRQTGPQETQYF. CDR3 DNA, as far as it was read: TGTGCCAGCAGACAGACAGGGCCTCAAGAGACC.

Comment on this clone: Read sequence stops 3 residues before the CDR3 end, and the germline J gene provides the missing end. The chain carries TRBV9 and TRBJ2-5, with 8 bases aligning to TRBD1. The CDR3 spans 15 residues. CDR1 is SGDLS and CDR2 is YYNGEE in the germline V gene. V was clipped by 4 bases and J by 5 bases; unmatched bases: 10. The CDR3 protein is CASSPFAGGQETQYF. The part of the CDR3 DNA that was read is TGTGCCAGCAGCCCCTTCGCAGGGGGCCAGGAGACC. Supplemented by reference TRBV9 and TRBJ2-5, the full variable domain reads DSGVTQTPKHLITATGQRVTLRCSPRSGDLSVYWYQQSLDQGLQFLIQYYNGEERAKGNILERFSAQQFPDLHSELNLSSLELGDSALYFCASSPFAGGQETQYFGPGTRLLVL.

With regard to this clone: The read gets to within 3 residues of the CDR3 end, and the germline J gene fills in the rest. The chain has TRBV11-3 and TRBJ1-6; D might be TRBD1 (6 bases). V was cut by 6 bases and J by 9 bases, with 9 bases left in between. This CDR3 is built from 12 residues. The germline V gene has CDR1 SGHNT and CDR2 YENEEA. The part of the CDR3 DNA that was read is TGTGCCAGCAGTACAGGGAGTTCACCC. As protein: CASSTGSSP. The whole CDR3 is CASSTGSSPLHF.

Incomplete CDR3 DNA: TGCGCCAGCAGCAATAGAGGGGGAGAATGGGAGACC. Translation gives CASSNRGGEWET. The whole CDR3 region reads CASSNRGGEWETQYF. This chain joins TRBV5-1 and TRBJ2-5; D is possibly TRBD1 (6 bases). The read ends 3 residues before the CDR3 terminus; that terminus is restored from the germline J gene. Germline CDR1 SGHRS, CDR2 YFSETQ. The length of the CDR3 is 15 residues. V was cut by 4 bases and J by 5 bases, with 18 bases left in between.